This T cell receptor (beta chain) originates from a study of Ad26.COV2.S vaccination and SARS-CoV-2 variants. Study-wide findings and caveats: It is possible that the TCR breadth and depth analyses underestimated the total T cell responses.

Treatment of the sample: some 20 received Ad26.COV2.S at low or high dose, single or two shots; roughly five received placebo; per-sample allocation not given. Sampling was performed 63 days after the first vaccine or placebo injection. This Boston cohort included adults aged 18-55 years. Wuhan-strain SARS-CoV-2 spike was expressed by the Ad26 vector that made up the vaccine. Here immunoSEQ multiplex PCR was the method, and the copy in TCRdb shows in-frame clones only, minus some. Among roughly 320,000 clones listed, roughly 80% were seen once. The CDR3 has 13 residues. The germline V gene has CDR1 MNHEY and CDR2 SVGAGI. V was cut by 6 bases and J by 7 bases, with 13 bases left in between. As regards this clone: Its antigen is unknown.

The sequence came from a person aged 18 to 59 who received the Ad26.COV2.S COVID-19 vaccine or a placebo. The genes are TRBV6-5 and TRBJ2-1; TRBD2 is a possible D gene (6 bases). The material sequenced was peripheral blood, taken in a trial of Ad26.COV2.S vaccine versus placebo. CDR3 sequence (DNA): TGTGCCAGCAGCCCAGGCGGGACGAATGAGCAGTTCTTC. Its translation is CASSPGGTNEQFF.